Listed below are T cell receptor beta chains from one sample, sequenced in a study of T cells in narcolepsy. TCRdb's copy holds only in-frame clones and misses some; the assay was immunoSEQ multiplex PCR. The repertoire includes about 31,000 clones, roughly 73% of them detected once, and less than 1.5% sits in the top ten. Sequenced: CD45RA- memory CD4+ T cells from PBMCs. All receptors come from a human donor with narcolepsy. CDR3s include the opening cysteine and the closing phenylalanine or tryptophan. A D gene is named only where the DNA matches it firmly. Size tells how often a clone was seen (once, few, many) or the class of an expanded clone, and some rows leave it out.

TRBV10-3	.	TRBJ1-6	.	CAISPAGAGTNNSPLHF	TGTGCCATCAGTCCAGCGGGTGCGGGTACGAATAATTCACCCCTCCACTTT
TRBV25-1	.	TRBJ2-1	TRBD2	CASSMPPPSGNGEQFF	TGTGCCAGCAGTATGCCCCCGCCTAGCGGGAATGGTGAGCAGTTCTTC
TRBV10-3	.	TRBJ1-1	TRBD1	CAIRLGAGGPGTEAFF	TGTGCCATCAGACTAGGGGCAGGGGGACCAGGCACTGAAGCTTTCTTT
TRBV10-3	once	TRBJ2-6	.	CAIRIDSSGANVLTF	TGTGCCATCAGAATTGACAGCTCTGGGGCCAACGTCCTGACTTTC
TRBV5-1	few	TRBJ1-3	.	CASSLESGNTIYF	TGCGCCAGCAGCTTGGAATCTGGAAACACCATATATTTT
TRBV2	few	TRBJ1-4	TRBD1	CASSRDRGLLNEKLFF	TGTGCCAGCTCCCGGGACAGGGGGCTACTGAATGAAAAACTGTTTTTT
TRBV5-1	.	TRBJ1-5	.	CASSLGSSSGNQPQHF	TGCGCCAGCAGCTTGGGTTCCAGCTCAGGCAATCAGCCCCAGCATTTT
TRBV29-1	.	TRBJ2-3	.	CSIGPPGRPDTQYF	TGCAGCATCGGCCCCCCAGGGAGGCCAGATACGCAGTATTTT
TRBV25-1	.	TRBJ1-1	.	CASTLGGAGEAFF	TGTGCCAGCACCCTGGGGGGCGCGGGTGAAGCTTTCTTT
TRBV5-8	.	TRBJ2-3	.	CASSLALVATDTQYF	TGTGCCAGCAGCTTGGCCCTAGTTGCCACAGATACGCAGTATTTT
TRBV2	.	TRBJ2-7	.	CASSERYRGDF	TGTGCCAGCAGTGAACGGTACCGCGGTGACTTC
TRBV6-4	.	TRBJ1-1	.	CASSDSADTEAFF	TGTGCCAGCAGTGACTCGGCCGACACTGAAGCTTTCTTT
TRBV7-6	.	TRBJ2-2	TRBD2	CASTLRAGGTGELFF	TGTGCCAGCACCCTTCGGGCGGGGGGGACCGGGGAGCTGTTTTTT
TRBV2	.	TRBJ1-4	TRBD1	CASRDREDEKLFF	TGTGCCAGCAGGGACAGGGAGGATGAAAAACTGTTTTTT
TRBV5-6	.	TRBJ2-5	.	CASSIRRETQYF	TGTGCCAGCAGTATCCGACGGGAGACCCAGTACTTC
TRBV2	.	TRBJ1-1	TRBD1	CASRNRGDGTEAFF	TGTGCCAGCAGGAACAGGGGAGATGGGACTGAAGCTTTCTTT
TRBV2	.	TRBJ1-1	.	CASSENDGTEAFF	TGTGCCAGCAGTGAGAATGACGGAACTGAAGCTTTCTTT
TRBV5-1	.	TRBJ2-3	.	CASSLTEARTDTQYF	TGCGCCAGCAGCCTGACAGAAGCACGTACAGATACGCAGTATTTT
TRBV6-1	.	TRBJ1-3	.	CASGEGWVTGNTIYF	TGTGCCAGCGGTGAAGGGTGGGTAACTGGAAACACCATATATTTT
TRBV19	medium-sized	TRBJ1-1	TRBD1	CASIQTGRDTEAFF	TGTGCCAGTATCCAGACAGGGCGGGACACTGAAGCTTTCTTT
TRBV11-2	.	TRBJ2-1	.	CASSLGYNEQFF	TGTGCCAGCAGCTTGGGGTACAATGAGCAGTTCTTC
TRBV5-1	.	TRBJ1-2	.	CASSPDGNNYGYTF	TGCGCCAGCAGCCCCGACGGAAACAACTATGGCTACACCTTC
TRBV7-9	.	TRBJ1-1	.	CASSLNPGTEAFF	TGTGCCAGCAGCTTAAACCCGGGCACTGAAGCTTTCTTT
TRBV2	.	TRBJ1-2	.	CASRSEPLGQRNGYTF	TGTGCCAGCAGATCGGAACCACTCGGACAAAGAAATGGCTACACCTTC
TRBV7-7	.	TRBJ2-1	TRBD2	CASSLGGVNEQFF	TGTGCCAGCAGCCTGGGGGGGGTCAATGAGCAGTTCTTC
TRBV5-4	few	TRBJ1-1	TRBD1	CASSLANDRVDTEAFF	TGTGCCAGCAGCTTGGCCAATGACAGGGTGGACACTGAAGCTTTCTTT
TRBV11-2	.	TRBJ1-4	TRBD1	CASSLDPAGGSEKLFF	TGTGCCAGCAGCTTAGATCCCGCAGGGGGTTCTGAAAAACTGTTTTTT
TRBV18	.	TRBJ1-6	.	CASSLRQDNSPLHF	TGTGCCAGCTCACTTCGGCAGGATAATTCACCCCTCCACTTT
TRBV18	.	TRBJ2-7	.	CASSPENVYEQYF	TGTGCCAGCTCACCAGAAAACGTTTACGAGCAGTACTTC
TRBV15	once	TRBJ1-1	.	CATSRATATEAFF	TGTGCCACCAGCAGAGCGACAGCCACTGAAGCTTTCTTT
TRBV9	.	TRBJ2-7	.	CASSANQATEQYF	TGTGCCAGCAGCGCTAACCAGGCCACAGAGCAGTACTTC
TRBV29-1	.	TRBJ1-1	TRBD1	CSSWDRGTEAFF	TGCAGCTCCTGGGACAGAGGCACTGAAGCTTTCTTT
TRBV15	.	TRBJ2-7	.	CATSRDIKVSYEQYF	TGTGCCACCAGCAGAGATATAAAGGTTTCCTACGAGCAGTACTTC
TRBV19	few	TRBJ1-5	TRBD1	CASSTTGQGGQPQHF	TGTGCCAGTAGTACGACCGGACAGGGGGGTCAGCCCCAGCATTTT
TRBV29-1	.	TRBJ2-3	TRBD2	CSAGLAGTDTQYF	TGCAGCGCTGGACTAGCGGGAACAGATACGCAGTATTTT
TRBV19	.	TRBJ2-1	TRBD2	CASIAAGGVRDEQFF	TGTGCCAGTATAGCAGCGGGAGGGGTAAGGGATGAGCAGTTCTTC
TRBV19	.	TRBJ1-4	TRBD1	CASSIRTGGHEKLFF	TGTGCCAGTAGTATCCGGACAGGGGGCCATGAAAAACTGTTTTTT
TRBV11-1	once	TRBJ2-7	TRBD1	CASSQLGTARSYEQYF	TGTGCCAGCAGCCAACTCGGGACAGCTCGCTCCTACGAGCAGTACTTC
TRBV4-2	.	TRBJ2-5	.	CASSQVGSEETQYF	TGTGCCAGCAGCCAAGTTGGCTCGGAGGAGACCCAGTACTTC
TRBV6-1	.	TRBJ1-6	.	CASEAPGQVGSPLHF	TGTGCCAGCGAAGCCCCGGGACAAGTAGGTTCACCCCTCCACTTT
TRBV19	.	TRBJ1-1	TRBD1	CASSIGTGIWTEAFF	TGTGCCAGTAGTATTGGGACAGGGATTTGGACTGAAGCTTTCTTT
TRBV6-5	once	TRBJ1-5	TRBD1	CASSPGTGRFQPQHF	TGTGCCAGCAGCCCCGGGACAGGTAGATTTCAGCCCCAGCATTTT